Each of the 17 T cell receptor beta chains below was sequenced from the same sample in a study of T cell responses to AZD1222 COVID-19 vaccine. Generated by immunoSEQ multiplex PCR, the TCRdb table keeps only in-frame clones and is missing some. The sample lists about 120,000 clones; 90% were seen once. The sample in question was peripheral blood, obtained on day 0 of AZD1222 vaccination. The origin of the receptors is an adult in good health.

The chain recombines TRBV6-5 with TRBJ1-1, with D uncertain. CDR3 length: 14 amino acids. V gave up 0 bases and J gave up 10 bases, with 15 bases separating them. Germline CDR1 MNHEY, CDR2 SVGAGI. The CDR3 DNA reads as TGTGCCAGCAGTTACTCGAGGGCGGAGGGTTCAGCTTTCTTT. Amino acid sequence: CASSYSRAEGSAFF.

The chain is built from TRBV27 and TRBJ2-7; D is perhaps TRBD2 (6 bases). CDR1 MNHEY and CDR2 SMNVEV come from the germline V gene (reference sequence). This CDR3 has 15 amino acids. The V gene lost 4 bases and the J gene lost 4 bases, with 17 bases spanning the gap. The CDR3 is CASSWRAITPYEQYF. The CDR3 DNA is TGTGCCAGCAGTTGGAGGGCCATTACTCCTTACGAGCAGTACTTC.

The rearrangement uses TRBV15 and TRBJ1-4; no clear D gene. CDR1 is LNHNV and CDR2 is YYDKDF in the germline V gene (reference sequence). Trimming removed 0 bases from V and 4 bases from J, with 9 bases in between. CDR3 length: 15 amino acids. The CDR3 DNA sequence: TGTGCCACCAGCAGAGACGTCAGCGTTAATGAAAAACTGTTTTTT. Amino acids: CATSRDVSVNEKLFF.

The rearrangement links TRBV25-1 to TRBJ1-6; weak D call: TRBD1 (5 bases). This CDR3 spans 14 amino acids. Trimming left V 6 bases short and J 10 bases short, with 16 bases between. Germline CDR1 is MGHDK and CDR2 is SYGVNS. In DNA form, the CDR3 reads TGTGCCAGCAGCAGGACAACGGGGACGTCACCCCTCCACTTT. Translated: CASSRTTGTSPLHF.

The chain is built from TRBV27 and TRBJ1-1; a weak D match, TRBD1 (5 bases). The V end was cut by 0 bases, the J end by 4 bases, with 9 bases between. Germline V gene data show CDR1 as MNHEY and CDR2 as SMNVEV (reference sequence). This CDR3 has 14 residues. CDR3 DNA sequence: TGTGCCAGCAGTTTATCCCAGGGTGGCACTGAAGCTTTCTTT. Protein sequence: CASSLSQGGTEAFF.

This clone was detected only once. The CDR3 DNA sequence: TGTGCCAGCAGTGAATATGACAGGGGGGTTTACACTGAAGCTTTCTTT. The encoded protein is CASSEYDRGVYTEAFF. The J gene is TRBJ1-1, the V gene TRBV6-1; 9 nucleotides agree with TRBD1. The CDR3 is made up of 16 amino acids. V lost 2 bases and J lost 3; bases outside the gene matches: 7. Germline CDR1 and CDR2: MNHNS and SASEGT.

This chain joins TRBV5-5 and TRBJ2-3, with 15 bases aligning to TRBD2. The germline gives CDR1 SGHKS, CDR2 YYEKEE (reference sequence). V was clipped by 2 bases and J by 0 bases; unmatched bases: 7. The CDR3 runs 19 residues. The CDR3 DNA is TGTGCCAGCAGCTTTTGGGGACTAGCGGGAGGAGGAAGCACAGATACGCAGTATTTT. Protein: CASSFWGLAGGGSTDTQYF.

DNA of the CDR3: TGTGCCAGCAGTTTGCGGGGCCGATCCTACAATGAGCAGTTCTTC. Residues: CASSLRGRSYNEQFF. The rearrangement links TRBV27 to TRBJ2-1; D may be TRBD2 (6 bases). The V gene's germline CDR1 is MNHEY and CDR2 SMNVEV (reference sequence). V was trimmed by 3 bases and J by 1 base, leaving 10 bases between them. The CDR3 is made up of 15 amino acids.

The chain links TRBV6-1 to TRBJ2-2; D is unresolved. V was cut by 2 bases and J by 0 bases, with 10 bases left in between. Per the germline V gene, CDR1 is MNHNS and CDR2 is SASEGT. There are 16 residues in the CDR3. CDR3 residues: CASSEPRVANTGELFF. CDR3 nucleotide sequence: TGTGCCAGCAGTGAACCGCGAGTCGCGAACACCGGGGAGCTGTTTTTT.

CDR3 in amino acids: CASSLGGTLNTEAFF. The CDR3, as DNA: TGTGCCAGCAGCTTAGGCGGGACATTGAACACTGAAGCTTTCTTT. The chain recombines TRBV28 with TRBJ1-1; TRBD1 might be the D (6 bases). V was pared by 6 bases and J by 0 bases, with 14 bases between. The CDR3 totals 15 residues. Germline V lookup: CDR1 MDHEN, CDR2 SYDVKM.

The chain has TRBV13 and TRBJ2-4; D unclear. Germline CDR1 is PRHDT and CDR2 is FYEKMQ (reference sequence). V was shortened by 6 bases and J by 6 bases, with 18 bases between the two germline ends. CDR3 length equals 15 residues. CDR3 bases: TGTGCCAGCAGGACTCGGGCAGGCCAACCAAACATTCAGTACTTC. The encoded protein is CASRTRAGQPNIQYF.

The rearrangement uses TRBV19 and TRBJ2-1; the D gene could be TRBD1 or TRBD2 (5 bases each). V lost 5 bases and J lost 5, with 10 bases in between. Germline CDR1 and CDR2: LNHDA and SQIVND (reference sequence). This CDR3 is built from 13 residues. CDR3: CASSPRDDNEQFF. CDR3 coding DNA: TGTGCCAGTAGTCCCCGGGACGACAATGAGCAGTTCTTC.

The CDR3: CASSTFTVATNEKLFF. The DNA of the CDR3 is TGTGCCAGCTCAACTTTCACCGTTGCAACTAATGAAAAACTGTTTTTT. J is TRBJ1-4 and V is TRBV18; D ambiguous. V lost 5 bases and J lost 0, with 13 bases in between. Germline CDR1 reads KGHSH; CDR2 reads LQKENI. This CDR3 has 16 amino acids.

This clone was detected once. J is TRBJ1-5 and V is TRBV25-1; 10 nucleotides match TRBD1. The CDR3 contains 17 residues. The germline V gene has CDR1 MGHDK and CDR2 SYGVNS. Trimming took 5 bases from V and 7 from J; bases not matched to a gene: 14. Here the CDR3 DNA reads TGTGCCAGCAGTAAAGACCGGGACAGGGGCTGTGGCCAGCCCCAGCATTTT. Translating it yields CASSKDRDRGCGQPQHF.

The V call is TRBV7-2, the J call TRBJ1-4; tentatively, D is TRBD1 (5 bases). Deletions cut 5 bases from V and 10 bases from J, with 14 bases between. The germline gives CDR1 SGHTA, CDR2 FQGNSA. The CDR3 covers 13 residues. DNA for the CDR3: TGTGCCAGCAGCGCCCGAGGGACGGCAAAACTGTTTTTT. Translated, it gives CASSARGTAKLFF.

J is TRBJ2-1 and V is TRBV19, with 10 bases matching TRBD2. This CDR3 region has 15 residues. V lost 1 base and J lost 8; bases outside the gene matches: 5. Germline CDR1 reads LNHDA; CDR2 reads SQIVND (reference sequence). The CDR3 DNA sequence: TGTGCCAGTAGTATAGGACTAGCGGGTATCTATGAGCAGTTCTTC. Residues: CASSIGLAGIYEQFF.

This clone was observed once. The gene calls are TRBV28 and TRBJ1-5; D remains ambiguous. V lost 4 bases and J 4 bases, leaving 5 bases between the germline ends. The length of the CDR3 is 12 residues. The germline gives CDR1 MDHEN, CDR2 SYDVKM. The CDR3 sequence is CASSSTNQPQHF. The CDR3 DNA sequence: TGTGCCAGCAGTTCGACAAATCAGCCCCAGCATTTT.